This is a list of T cell receptor beta chains from one sample in a study of control samples from healthy donors and cancer patients. Sequenced by immunoSEQ multiplex PCR; TCRdb stores in-frame clones only, minus some. The sample holds around 200,000 clones, 75% to 95% seen once. The sequenced material came from blood. These receptors came from a woman in her twenties or thirties in good health. CDR3s include the opening cysteine and the closing phenylalanine or tryptophan. D genes are given only for firm matches. For some rows the clone size is stated as once, few or many, or as a class when expanded; others skip it.

D gene	V gene	J gene	clone size	CDR3 DNA	CDR3 protein
TRBD1	TRBV7-8	TRBJ1-5	.	TGTGCCAGCAGCCAGGGACAGGTCTATAGCAATCAGCCCCAGCATTTT	CASSQGQVYSNQPQHF
.	TRBV11-2	TRBJ1-1	.	TGTGCCAGCAGCTCCAGGGGACGTCCTGAAGCTTTCTTT	CASSSRGRPEAFF
TRBD1	TRBV28	TRBJ1-1	.	TGTGCCAGCAGTTTAGGACAGGGTCAAGCTTTCTTT	CASSLGQGQAFF
TRBD1	TRBV5-1	TRBJ2-5	.	TGCGCCAGCAGCTCCAGGGGGCTGGGAGAGACCCAGTACTTC	CASSSRGLGETQYF
TRBD2	TRBV28	TRBJ2-3	few	TGTGCCAGCAGTTTCGCGGGAGTACGGATAGATACGCAGTATTTT	CASSFAGVRIDTQYF
TRBD1	TRBV9	TRBJ1-2	.	TGTGCCAGCAGCGTATATGGGACAGCCTCCTATGGCTACACCTTC	CASSVYGTASYGYTF
TRBD1	TRBV15	TRBJ2-6	.	TGTGCCACCAGCACCGACAGGGCCGGGGCCAACGTCCTGACTTTC	CATSTDRAGANVLTF
TRBD2	TRBV4-2	TRBJ2-3	few	TGTGCCAGCAGCCAAGATCGGGGGGTAGCGGGATTCTCTAGCACAGATACGCAGTATTTT	CASSQDRGVAGFSSTDTQYF
TRBD2	TRBV3-1/TRBV3-2	TRBJ2-1	.	TGTGCCAGCAGCCAATGGACTAGCGGGAGCAATGAGCAGTTCTTC	CASSQWTSGSNEQFF
TRBD1	TRBV5-8	TRBJ1-4	.	TGTGCCAGCAGCTCCCCGGACAGGGAGGAAAAACTGTTTTTT	CASSSPDREEKLFF
.	TRBV5-6	TRBJ1-1	.	TGTGCCAGCAGCTTGGGGCAGGGGTTAACTGAAGCTTTCTTT	CASSLGQGLTEAFF
.	TRBV6-1	TRBJ2-3	.	TGTGCCAGCAGTGAAAGGGTAGATACGCAGTATTTT	CASSERVDTQYF
.	TRBV11-2	TRBJ2-7	once	TGTGCCAGCAGCCGGAACAGGGCCGAGCAGTACTTC	CASSRNRAEQYF
.	TRBV20-1	TRBJ2-1	.	TGCAGTGCTAGTATCCCAAACTTGGCGGAGGATGAGCAGTTCTTC	CSASIPNLAEDEQFF
TRBD2	TRBV4-2	TRBJ2-5	.	TGTGCCAGCAGCCAAGAACCCCGTCCAGCGGGAGGGGAGACCCAGTACTTC	CASSQEPRPAGGETQYF
TRBD1	TRBV20-1	TRBJ1-2	.	TGCAGTGCTGTGACAGGGTCCGGCTACACCTTC	CSAVTGSGYTF
.	TRBV28	TRBJ2-7	.	TGTGCCAGCAGTTCCCACACGTACGAGCAGTACTTC	CASSSHTYEQYF
TRBD1	TRBV5-6	TRBJ2-7	.	TGTGCCAGCAGCTACAGGGGTCCCTACGAGCAGTACTTC	CASSYRGPYEQYF
TRBD1	TRBV4-1	TRBJ2-1	.	TGCGCCAGCAGCCAAGATGGGGGGACAGGATTCTACAATGAGCAGCTCTTC	CASSQDGGTGFYNEQLF
.	TRBV29-1	TRBJ2-1	.	TGCAGCGTTGGACGACCCGACAATGAGCAGTTCTTC	CSVGRPDNEQFF
TRBD2	TRBV29-1	TRBJ2-3	.	TGCACGACCACTAGCGGCCCTAGCACAGATACGCAGTATTTT	CTTTSGPSTDTQYF
TRBD1	TRBV19	TRBJ1-3	once	TGTGCCAGTAGTACCCTGGACAGGGCCGGAAACACCATATATTTT	CASSTLDRAGNTIYF
TRBD2	TRBV12-3/TRBV12-4	TRBJ2-1	few	TGTGCCAGCAGTACCCTACTAGCGGAGCAGTTCTTC	CASSTLLAEQFF
.	TRBV2	TRBJ2-2	.	TGTGCCAGCAGTGGGAGGGGCGGCACCGGGGAGCTGTTTTTT	CASSGRGGTGELFF
TRBD1	TRBV18	TRBJ1-5	.	TGTGCCAGCTCACCATTCGACAGGGGAGGTCAGCCCCAGCATTTT	CASSPFDRGGQPQHF
.	TRBV2	TRBJ1-2	.	TGTGCCAGCAGTGCACAGGGCGACTATGGCTACACCTTC	CASSAQGDYGYTF
TRBD2	TRBV6-1	TRBJ2-7	.	TGTGCCAGCAGTGAACTAGCGGGAGGCTCCTACGAGCAGTACTTC	CASSELAGGSYEQYF
.	TRBV28	TRBJ1-1	.	TGTGCCAGCAGTTTATTCACTGAAGCTTTCTTT	CASSLFTEAFF
.	TRBV29-1	TRBJ1-5	.	TGCAGCGGTGGGGGGGGGTACAATCAGCCCCAGCATTTT	CSGGGGYNQPQHF
.	TRBV6-5	TRBJ1-1	.	TGTGCCAGCAGGAGCACAGGGAACACTGAAGCTTTCTTT	CASRSTGNTEAFF
TRBD1	TRBV2	TRBJ1-5	.	TGTGCCAGCAGTGAAGATCGCAGGGGGCCTAGCAATCAGCCCCAGCATTTT	CASSEDRRGPSNQPQHF
.	TRBV4-1	TRBJ1-2	.	TGCGCCAGCAGCCAAGATGGGTCGGCAGGGGACTATGGCTACACCTTC	CASSQDGSAGDYGYTF
.	TRBV15	TRBJ2-7	.	TGTGCCACCAGCAGAGGACCGACAGACGAGCAGTACTTC	CATSRGPTDEQYF
.	TRBV6-1	TRBJ2-3	.	TGTGCCAGCAGTGATAGGGGGGGAAGATCCTACACAGATACGCAGTATTTT	CASSDRGGRSYTDTQYF
.	TRBV6-4	TRBJ1-1	.	TGTGCCAGCAGTGACTCGGTAAGGGGAGGTAACGGTTTCTTT	CASSDSVRGGNGFF
.	TRBV6-5	TRBJ1-6	.	TGTGCCAGCAGTACCTCTAGAAATTCACCCCTCCACTTT	CASSTSRNSPLHF
.	TRBV3-1/TRBV3-2	TRBJ1-3	once	TGTGCCAGCAGCCAAGAAGGAGGCAGGGCAGGAAACACCATATATTTT	CASSQEGGRAGNTIYF
TRBD2	TRBV28	TRBJ2-7	.	TGTGCCAGCAGTTCTCCCGGGAGGATAGCCTACGAGCAGTACTTC	CASSSPGRIAYEQYF
TRBD2	TRBV5-1	TRBJ2-7	.	TGCGCCAGCAGCTTTGGAGGGACTAGCGGGACCTACGAGCAGTACTTC	CASSFGGTSGTYEQYF
.	TRBV5-6	TRBJ1-3	.	TGTGCCAGCAGCTTGAGGCTCTTCCACTCTGGAAACACCATATATTTT	CASSLRLFHSGNTIYF
TRBD1	TRBV28	TRBJ2-3	.	TGTGCCAGCAGCCGGGACAGGGGGATCACAGATACGCAGTATTTT	CASSRDRGITDTQYF
.	TRBV4-3	TRBJ2-3	.	TGCGCCAGCAGCCAAGCGGGGGGCACAGATACGCAGTATTTT	CASSQAGGTDTQYF
TRBD1	TRBV7-2	TRBJ1-2	.	TGTGCCAGCAGCCCCTCCACAGGGGCCTATGGCTACACCTTC	CASSPSTGAYGYTF
TRBD1	TRBV18	TRBJ1-6	.	TGTGCCAGCTCACGGACAGGGGGCGATTCACCCCTCCACTTT	CASSRTGGDSPLHF
.	TRBV19	TRBJ1-5	.	TGTGCCAGTAGACTCCACAGGGATCAGCCCCAGCATTTT	CASRLHRDQPQHF
.	TRBV6-6	TRBJ2-7	few	TGTGCCAGCAGTCAATCCTCCTACGAGCAGTACTTC	CASSQSSYEQYF
TRBD2	TRBV5-1	TRBJ2-3	.	TGCGCCAGCAGCTTGGGGGTGCGGGAGGACACAGATACGCAGTATTTT	CASSLGVREDTDTQYF
TRBD1	TRBV7-8	TRBJ1-1	.	TGTGCCAGCAGCTTAGCCGGACAGGGTGCTTTCTTT	CASSLAGQGAFF
TRBD2	TRBV6-4	TRBJ2-7	.	TGTGCCAGCAGTGACGGGCGGACTAGCGGGCCGCAGTACTTC	CASSDGRTSGPQYF
.	TRBV7-9	TRBJ2-7	.	TGTGCCAGCAGCCGAACTGGCTACGAGCAGTACTTC	CASSRTGYEQYF
.	TRBV10-3	TRBJ1-5	.	TGTGCCATCGCGGCAGTAAATAGCAATCAGCCCCAGCATTTT	CAIAAVNSNQPQHF
.	TRBV3-1/TRBV3-2	TRBJ1-2	.	TGTGCCAGCACGCCGACCGGAACTAACTATGGCTACACCTTC	CASTPTGTNYGYTF
.	TRBV19	TRBJ2-7	once	TGTGCCAGTAGTATGATACTAGCTTACGAGCAGTACTTC	CASSMILAYEQYF
.	TRBV6-5	TRBJ1-1	.	TGTGCCAGCAGTTACAACGGGGCTCGGAGCACTGAAGCTTTCTTT	CASSYNGARSTEAFF
TRBD1	TRBV5-1	TRBJ2-5	.	TGCGCCAGCAGCGCCCCGGGACAGCAAGAGACCCAGTACTTC	CASSAPGQQETQYF
.	TRBV12-5	TRBJ2-2	.	TGTGCTAGTGGTTTCGAGAGGACCGGGGAGCTGTTTTTT	CASGFERTGELFF
TRBD1	TRBV6-1	TRBJ2-7	few	TGTGCCAGCAGTGAAGGAGGGGGCTATTACGAGCAGTACTTC	CASSEGGGYYEQYF
.	TRBV9	TRBJ2-1	.	TGTGCCAGCAGCGTATGGGACTCTTCCAATGAGCAGTTCTTC	CASSVWDSSNEQFF
.	TRBV19	TRBJ1-5	.	TGTGCCAGTATGCCCCGGGGGCAGGGCAATCAGCCCCAGCATTTT	CASMPRGQGNQPQHF
.	TRBV11-3	TRBJ1-1	.	TGTGCCAGCAGCTTAGGTGGCACGGAGACTATTGAAGCTTTCTTT	CASSLGGTETIEAFF